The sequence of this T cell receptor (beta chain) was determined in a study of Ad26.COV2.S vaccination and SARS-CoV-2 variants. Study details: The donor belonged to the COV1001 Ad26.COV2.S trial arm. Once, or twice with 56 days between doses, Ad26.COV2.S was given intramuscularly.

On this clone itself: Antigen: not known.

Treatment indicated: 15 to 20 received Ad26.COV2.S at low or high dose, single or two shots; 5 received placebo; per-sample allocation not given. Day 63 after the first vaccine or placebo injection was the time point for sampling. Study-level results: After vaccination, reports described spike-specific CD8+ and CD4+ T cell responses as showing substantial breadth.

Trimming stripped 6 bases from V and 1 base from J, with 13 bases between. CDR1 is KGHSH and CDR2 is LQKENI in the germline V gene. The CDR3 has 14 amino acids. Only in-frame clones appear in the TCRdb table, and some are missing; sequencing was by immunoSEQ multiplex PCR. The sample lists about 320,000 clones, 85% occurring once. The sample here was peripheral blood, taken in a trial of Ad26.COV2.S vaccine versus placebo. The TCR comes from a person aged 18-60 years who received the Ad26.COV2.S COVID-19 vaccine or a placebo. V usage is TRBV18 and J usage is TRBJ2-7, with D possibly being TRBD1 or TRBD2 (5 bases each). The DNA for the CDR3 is TGTGCCAGCTCGCCGGGGCGAGGGTCCTACGAGCAGTACTTC. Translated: CASSPGRGSYEQYF.